The 3 T cell receptor beta chains below all came from one sample that was sequenced in a study of cytomegalovirus exposure and HLA in healthy donors. PCR employed 60 Vbeta and 13 Jbeta primers. Generated by immunoSEQ multiplex PCR, the TCRdb table keeps only in-frame clones and is missing some. The sample shows about 120,000 clones, and around 3.9% sits with its ten largest clones. The specimen was PBMCs. Receptor source: a man in his late teens or twenties in good health and CMV-seronegative.

This chain uses TRBV18 with TRBJ1-6; tentative D call: TRBD1 (6 bases). V was shortened by 3 bases and J by 5 bases, with 11 bases between the two germline ends. Germline CDR1 is KGHSH and CDR2 is LQKENI. The CDR3 is made up of 15 amino acids. DNA for the CDR3: TGTGCCAGCTCACCTATGGACAGCAATAATTCACCCCTCCACTTT. It translates to CASSPMDSNNSPLHF.

The chain employs TRBV6-1 and TRBJ2-7; TRBD1 is a possible D gene (6 bases). The germline CDR1 and CDR2 sequences are MNHNS and SASEGT. This CDR3 comprises 15 residues. V was clipped by 7 bases and J by 7 bases, with 23 bases between them. The CDR3 loop is CASTQTGTSTWEQYF. The CDR3 nucleotides are TGTGCCAGCACCCAAACAGGGACCTCTACGTGGGAGCAGTACTTC.

The rearrangement joins TRBV6-5 to TRBJ1-4, with D possibly matching TRBD1 (6 bases). CDR1 MNHEY and CDR2 SVGAGI come from the germline V gene. Trimming stripped 6 bases from V and 8 bases from J, with 13 bases between. This CDR3 comprises 13 residues. The CDR3 reads CASSLQGQEKLFF. In nucleotides, the CDR3 is TGTGCCAGCAGCTTACAGGGTCAGGAAAAACTGTTTTTT.